This TCR beta chain derives from a study of shared clonotypes between healthy human individuals. The assay was immunoSEQ multiplex PCR, and TCRdb's table has in-frame clones only and misses some. In the table there are some 1 million clones, approximately 68% of which are singletons. CDR3 length: 15 residues. The germline V gene encodes CDR1 MNHEY and CDR2 SVGAGI. V lost 10 bases and J lost 10; bases outside the gene matches: 16. This clone came up once. Free of recent acute infections or vaccinations, the donors were healthy HIV-negative adults. The source is a man younger than 35 in good health. V is TRBV6-5 and J is TRBJ2-1, with TRBD2 matching 10 bases. Sample: memory CD4+ T cells sorted from blood. Subset described: CD45RA-negative fraction. The CDR3 here is CAIRRSGGATEEQFF. DNA of the CDR3: TGTGCCATCCGGCGGAGCGGGGGGGCGACTGAGGAGCAGTTCTTC.